The TCR beta chain under discussion was sequenced for a study of siplizumab effects on memory and regulatory T cells. TCRdb keeps only in-frame clones here, not all; method: immunoSEQ multiplex PCR. The table lists approximately 58,000 clones, approximately 95% of them singletons. Points on this clone: Its antigen is as yet unknown.

V was clipped by 1 base and J by 7 bases, with 5 bases between them. This CDR3 comprises 12 residues. Germline CDR1 reads LGHNT; CDR2 reads FRNRAP. General observations from the study: Memory cells seemed less diverse than naive T cells, which also seemed major contributors to the alloresponse. The suppressive capacity of proliferating Tregs from siplizumab cultures remained unconfirmed. Of the proliferating CD4+ or CD8+ clones, roughly 75-97% lacked a naive or memory phenotype that could be assigned. Among mappable alloreactive CD4+ clones, the Treg-derived fraction averaged around 70% with siplizumab versus under 30% in controls.

The clonotype comes from a human donor in good health. The chain has TRBV12-5 and TRBJ2-1; D is unresolved. Sequencing was done on a sample of CD8+ T cells sorted from blood. CDR3 bases: TGTGCTAGTGGTTTGGCACCGAATGAGCAGTTCTTC. It is translated as CASGLAPNEQFF. Complete variable domain (other parts from reference TRBV12-5 and TRBJ2-1): DARVTQTPRHKVTEMGQEVTMRCQPILGHNTVFWYRQTMMQGLELLAYFRNRAPLDDSGMPKDRFSAEMPDATLATLKIQPSEPRDSAVYFCASGLAPNEQFFGPGTRLTVL.